This TCR beta chain was recovered during a study of T-cell memory formation after mild COVID-19. Germline-derived CDR1 and CDR2 are LGHNA and YSLEER. V dropped 4 bases and J dropped 3 bases, with 12 bases sitting between them. The CDR3 consists of 14 residues. TCRdb reanalysed the 5' RACE reads using MiXCR and keeps one entry per CDR3 protein. The sample lists 250,000 to 300,000 distinct CDR3 sequences; around 15% were seen once. This clonotype was sampled from a young man who had mild COVID-19 (a few samples of this study predate the infection). Cell type and time point are not known. The chain uses TRBV4-3 and TRBJ1-1, with D possibly being TRBD1 (5 bases). Sequenced sample: PBMCs or a T cell subset sorted from them (not recorded which). The CDR3 coding sequence is TGCGCCAGCAGCCGAGGGACGCGAGACACTGAAGCTTTCTTT. This codes for CASSRGTRDTEAFF.